This T cell receptor beta chain was obtained from a study of T-cell reconstitution after alpha-beta-depleted transplantation in children. Study results and caveats: By one year post-transplant, T-cell counts and diversity largely arose from T cells that were newly produced. About two months after transplant, alpha-beta T cells reportedly came from several hundred expanded graft clones. From surviving recipient T cells and thymic progenitors came the high day-60 TCRbeta diversity observed in some patients.

Library preparation (for TCRbeta) was performed with unique molecular identifiers. TCRdb re-derived calls from the PCR reads in MiXCR, one entry per CDR3 protein. The sample lists over 450,000 distinct CDR3 sequences; approximately 10% were seen once. V lost 3 bases, J lost 1 base, and 5 bases lay in between. The CDR3 contains 13 residues. CDR1 KGHDR and CDR2 SFDVKD come from the germline V gene. This clonotype showed up many times. Its antigen is as yet unknown. The sequence derives from a child under 10 years old with inherited bone marrow failure, due to receive a stem cell transplant. This material consisted of PBMCs, taken before TCRalphabeta/CD19-depleted stem cell transplant. The V gene is TRBV24-1, the J gene TRBJ1-1; D remains ambiguous. CDR3 nucleotide sequence: TGTGCCACCAGTGATGCGGGGAACACTGAAGCTTTCTTT. Amino acid sequence: CATSDAGNTEAFF.